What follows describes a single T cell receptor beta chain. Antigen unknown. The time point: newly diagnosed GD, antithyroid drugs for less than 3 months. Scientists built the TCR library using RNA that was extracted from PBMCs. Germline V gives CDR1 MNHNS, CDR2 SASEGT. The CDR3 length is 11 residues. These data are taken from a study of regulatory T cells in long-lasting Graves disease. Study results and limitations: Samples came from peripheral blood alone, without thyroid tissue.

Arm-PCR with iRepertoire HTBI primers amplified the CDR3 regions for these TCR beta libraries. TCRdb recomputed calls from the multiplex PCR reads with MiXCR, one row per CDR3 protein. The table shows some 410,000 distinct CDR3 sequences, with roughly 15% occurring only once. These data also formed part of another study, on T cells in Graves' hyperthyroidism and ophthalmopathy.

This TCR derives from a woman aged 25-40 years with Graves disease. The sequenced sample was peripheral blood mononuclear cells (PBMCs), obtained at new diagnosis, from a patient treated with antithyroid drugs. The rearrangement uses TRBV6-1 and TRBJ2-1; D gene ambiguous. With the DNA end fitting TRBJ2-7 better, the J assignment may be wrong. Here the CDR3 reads CASSTMGEQYF. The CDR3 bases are TGTGCCAGCAGTACCATGGGTGAGCAGTACTTC.